A single sample gave rise to the 8 T cell receptor beta chains below, sequenced in a study of human thymus T cells. Thymus pieces cut out during corrective heart surgery were the tissue that was used. Some clones are missing from TCRdb's copy, which holds only in-frame ones; the method was immunoSEQ multiplex PCR. The data hold tens of thousands of clones, with over 85% observed a single time. The specimen was thymus tissue. The receptors shown here come from a girl in the first two years of life with a congenital heart defect but otherwise immunologically healthy.

V is TRBV14 and J is TRBJ2-7; maybe TRBD2 (6 bases). The CDR3 runs 14 residues. Trimming removed 2 bases from V and 5 bases from J, with 13 bases in between. CDR1 is SGHDN, CDR2 FVKESK, per germline. The CDR3 sequence: CASSQPGVTHEQYF. In DNA form, the CDR3 reads TGTGCCAGCAGCCAACCGGGGGTGACCCACGAGCAGTACTTC.

The V gene is TRBV5-6, the J gene TRBJ2-7; no clear D. The germline V gene encodes CDR1 SGHDT and CDR2 YYEEEE. V was shortened by 0 bases and J by 5 bases, with 12 bases between the two germline ends. This CDR3 has 14 residues. DNA of the CDR3: TGTGCCAGCAGCTTGGCCCAAGGTAGGCACGAGCAGTACTTC. Encoded protein: CASSLAQGRHEQYF.

The chain carries TRBV29-1 and TRBJ1-1; D not certain. Per germline, CDR1 SQVTM and CDR2 ANQGSEA. The CDR3 spans 13 residues. Trimming took 6 bases from V and 3 from J, leaving 14 bases between them. The CDR3 is CSVRFVADTEAFF. The CDR3 nucleotides are TGCAGCGTGCGCTTTGTAGCGGACACTGAAGCTTTCTTT. Filled out from reference TRBV29-1 and TRBJ1-1, the complete variable domain reads SAVISQKPSRDICQRGTSLTIQCQVDSQVTMMFWYRQQPGQSLTLIATANQGSEATYESGFVIDKFPISRPNLTFSTLTVSNMSPEDSSIYLCSVRFVADTEAFFGQGTRLTVV.

This sequence joins TRBV6-5 and TRBJ1-1; 8 bases line up with TRBD1. The CDR3 has 14 amino acids. Losses at the gene ends were 2 bases for V and 1 base for J; bases not matched to a gene: 0. Germline V gene data show CDR1 as MNHEY and CDR2 as SVGAGI. CDR3 residues: CASSYGTGNTEAFF. The CDR3 DNA reads as TGTGCCAGCAGTTACGGGACAGGGAACACTGAAGCTTTCTTT.

Regarding this clone: The junction departs from germline at one end; a sequencing error may be responsible. Other DNA variants within this sample encode the same CDR3. V is TRBV4-3 and J is TRBJ1-2; perhaps TRBD1 as D (6 bases). Germline lookup yields CDR1 LGHNA and CDR2 YSLEER. The CDR3 spans 19 residues. The CDR3 DNA reads as TGCGCCAGCAGCCAAGTGTGGAGGACAGAGTACCCTTCTAACTATGGCTATACCTTC. Residues: CASSQVWRTEYPSNYGYTF.

The genes are TRBV15 and TRBJ1-5, with 10 positions matching TRBD1. J was trimmed by 4 bases and V by 8 bases; bases with no gene match: 14. The CDR3 contains 17 residues. Germline V gene data show CDR1 as LNHNV and CDR2 as YYDKDF (reference sequence). The CDR3 coding sequence is TGTGCCACCGATGACGCGGGACAGGGGTCGGGAAATCAGCCCCAGCATTTT. Its translation is CATDDAGQGSGNQPQHF.

V and J are TRBV19 and TRBJ2-3; D is uncertain. The CDR3 loop spans 12 amino acids. From germline, CDR1 is LNHDA and CDR2 SQIVND (reference sequence). V was cut by 2 bases and J by 6 bases, with 6 bases left in between. CDR3 in amino acids: CASSINDDTQYF. CDR3 sequence (DNA): TGTGCCAGTAGTATAAACGATGATACGCAGTATTTT.

The chain couples TRBV5-1 to TRBJ1-2; 7 positions agree with TRBD1. Trimming cost V 2 bases and J 0 bases; bases outside gene matches: 13. CDR1 is SGHRS and CDR2 is YFSETQ in the germline V gene. The CDR3 extends over 18 amino acids. Written as DNA, the CDR3 is TGCGCCAGCAGCTTTAATTTAGACAGGGTACGGACTAACTATGGCTACACCTTC. Translating gives CASSFNLDRVRTNYGYTF.